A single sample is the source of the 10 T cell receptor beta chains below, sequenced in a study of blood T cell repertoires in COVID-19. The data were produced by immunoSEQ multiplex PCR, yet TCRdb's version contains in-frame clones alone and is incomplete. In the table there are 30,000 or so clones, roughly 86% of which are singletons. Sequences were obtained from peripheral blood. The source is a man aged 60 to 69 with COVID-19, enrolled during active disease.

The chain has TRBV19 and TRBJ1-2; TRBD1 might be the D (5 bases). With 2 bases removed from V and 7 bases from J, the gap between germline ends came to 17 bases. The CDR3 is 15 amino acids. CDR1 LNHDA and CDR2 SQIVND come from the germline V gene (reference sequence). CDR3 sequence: CASSISPSTVAGYTF. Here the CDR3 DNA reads TGTGCCAGTAGTATATCCCCGTCGACAGTGGCTGGCTACACCTTC.

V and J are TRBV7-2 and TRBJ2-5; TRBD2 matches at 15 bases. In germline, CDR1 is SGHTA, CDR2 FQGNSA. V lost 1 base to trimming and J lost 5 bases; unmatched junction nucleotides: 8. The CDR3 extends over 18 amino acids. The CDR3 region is CASSLGTSGRARGETQYF. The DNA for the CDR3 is TGTGCCAGCAGCTTAGGGACTAGCGGGAGGGCGAGGGGGGAGACCCAGTACTTC.

CDR3 amino acids: CASSTGVLNTEAFF. The CDR3 DNA reads TGTGCCAGTAGTACCGGGGTCCTGAACACTGAAGCTTTCTTT. The V call is TRBV19, the J call TRBJ1-1; D unclear. The ends were cut back, 4 bases at V and 0 bases at J, with 9 bases in the middle. The CDR3 has 14 amino acids. The germline V gene has CDR1 LNHDA and CDR2 SQIVND (reference sequence).

CDR3 sequence: CAWSIGADTRTGELFF. The CDR3 DNA follows: TGTGCCTGGAGTATAGGGGCGGACACGAGGACCGGGGAGCTGTTTTTT. This chain links TRBV30 with TRBJ2-2; D possibly corresponds to TRBD1 (5 bases). The germline V gene encodes CDR1 GTSNPN and CDR2 SVGIG (reference sequence). Trimming removed 2 bases from V and 5 bases from J, with 18 bases in between. The CDR3 covers 16 residues.

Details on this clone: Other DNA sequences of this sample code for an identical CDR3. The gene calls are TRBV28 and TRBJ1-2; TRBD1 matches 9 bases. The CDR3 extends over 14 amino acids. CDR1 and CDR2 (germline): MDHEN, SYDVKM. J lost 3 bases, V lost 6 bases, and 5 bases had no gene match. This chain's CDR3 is CASRGTGLDYGYTF. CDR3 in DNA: TGTGCCAGCAGGGGGACAGGGTTGGACTATGGCTACACCTTC.

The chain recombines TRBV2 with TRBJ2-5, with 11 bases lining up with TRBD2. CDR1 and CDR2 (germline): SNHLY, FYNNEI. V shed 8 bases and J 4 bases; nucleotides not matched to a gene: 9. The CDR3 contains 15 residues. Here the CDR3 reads CASGELAGEGETQYF. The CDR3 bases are TGTGCCAGCGGGGAACTAGCGGGAGAGGGAGAGACCCAGTACTTC.

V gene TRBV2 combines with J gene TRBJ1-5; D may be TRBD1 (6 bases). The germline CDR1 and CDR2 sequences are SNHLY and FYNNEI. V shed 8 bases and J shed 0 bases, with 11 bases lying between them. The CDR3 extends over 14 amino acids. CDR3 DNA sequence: TGTGCCAGCTCAGGGGCATCTAGCAATCAGCCCCAGCATTTT. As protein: CASSGASSNQPQHF. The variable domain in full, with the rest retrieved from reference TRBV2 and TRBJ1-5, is EPEVTQTPSHQVTQMGQEVILRCVPISNHLYFYWYRQILGQKVEFLVSFYNNEISEKSEIFDDQFSVERPDGSNFTLKIRSTKLEDSAMYFCASSGASSNQPQHFGDGTRLSIL.

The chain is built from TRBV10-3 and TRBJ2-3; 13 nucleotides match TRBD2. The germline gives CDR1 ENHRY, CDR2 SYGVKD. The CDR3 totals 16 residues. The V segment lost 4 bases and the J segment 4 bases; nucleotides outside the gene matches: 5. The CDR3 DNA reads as TGTGCCATCAGTGGTGGGACTAGCGGGGCGGCAGATACGCAGTATTTT. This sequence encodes CAISGGTSGAADTQYF.

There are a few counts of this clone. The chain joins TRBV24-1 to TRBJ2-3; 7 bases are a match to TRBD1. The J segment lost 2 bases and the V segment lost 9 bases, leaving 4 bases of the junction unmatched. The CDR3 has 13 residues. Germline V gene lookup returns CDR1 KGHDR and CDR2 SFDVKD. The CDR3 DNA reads TGTGCCACCGAGGGACAGAACACAGATACGCAGTATTTT. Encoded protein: CATEGQNTDTQYF.

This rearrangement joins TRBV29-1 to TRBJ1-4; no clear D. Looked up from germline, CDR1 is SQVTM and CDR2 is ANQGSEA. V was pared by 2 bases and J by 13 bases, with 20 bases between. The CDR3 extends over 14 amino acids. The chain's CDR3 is CSVEQTLCREILFF. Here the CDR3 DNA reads TGCAGCGTTGAACAAACCTTATGCCGGGAGATACTGTTTTTT. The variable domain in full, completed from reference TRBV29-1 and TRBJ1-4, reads SAVISQKPSRDICQRGTSLTIQCQVDSQVTMMFWYRQQPGQSLTLIATANQGSEATYESGFVIDKFPISRPNLTFSTLTVSNMSPEDSSIYLCSVEQTLCREILFFGSGTQLSVL.